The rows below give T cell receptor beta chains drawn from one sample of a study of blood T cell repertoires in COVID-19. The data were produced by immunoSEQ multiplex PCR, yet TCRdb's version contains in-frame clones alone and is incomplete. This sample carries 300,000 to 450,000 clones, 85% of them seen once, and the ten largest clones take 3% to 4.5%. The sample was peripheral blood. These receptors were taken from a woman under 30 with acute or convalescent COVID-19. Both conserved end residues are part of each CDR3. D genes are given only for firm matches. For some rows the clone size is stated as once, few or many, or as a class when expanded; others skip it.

cdr3_aa: CASSSTGIDTEAFF; cdr3_nt: TGCGCCAGCAGCTCAACAGGGATCGACACTGAAGCTTTCTTT; d_call: .; cdr3_length: 14; v_call: TRBV5-1; j_call: TRBJ1-1; clone_size: few
cdr3_aa: CASSQGGGVRYSNQPQHF; cdr3_nt: TGTGCCAGCAGTCAAGGAGGAGGGGTTCGGTATAGCAATCAGCCCCAGCATTTT; d_call: .; cdr3_length: 18; v_call: TRBV28; j_call: TRBJ1-5; clone_size: .
cdr3_aa: CAISESSGIYEQYF; cdr3_nt: TGTGCCATCAGTGAGTCATCAGGGATCTACGAGCAGTACTTC; d_call: .; cdr3_length: 14; v_call: TRBV10-3; j_call: TRBJ2-7; clone_size: .
cdr3_aa: CASSLGALPANVLTF; cdr3_nt: TGCGCCAGCAGCTTAGGAGCTCTGCCGGCCAACGTCCTGACTTTC; d_call: .; cdr3_length: 15; v_call: TRBV5-1; j_call: TRBJ2-6; clone_size: .
cdr3_aa: CASRPTGLPYEQYF; cdr3_nt: TGTGCCAGCCGACCGACAGGGCTCCCCTACGAGCAGTACTTC; d_call: TRBD1; cdr3_length: 14; v_call: TRBV27; j_call: TRBJ2-7; clone_size: .
cdr3_aa: CASSPKADRAYEQYF; cdr3_nt: TGTGCCAGCAGTCCTAAAGCGGACAGAGCCTACGAGCAGTACTTC; d_call: .; cdr3_length: 15; v_call: TRBV6-5; j_call: TRBJ2-7; clone_size: .
cdr3_aa: CASGADSPMNTEAFF; cdr3_nt: TGTGCTAGTGGTGCGGACAGTCCTATGAACACTGAAGCTTTCTTT; d_call: .; cdr3_length: 15; v_call: TRBV12-5; j_call: TRBJ1-1; clone_size: .
cdr3_aa: CASSYSGLAAYNEQFF; cdr3_nt: TGTGCCAGCAGTTACTCGGGACTAGCGGCCTACAATGAGCAGTTCTTC; d_call: TRBD2; cdr3_length: 16; v_call: TRBV6-2/TRBV6-3; j_call: TRBJ2-1; clone_size: .
cdr3_aa: CASSLWGQGTDTQYF; cdr3_nt: TGCGCCAGCAGCTTGTGGGGACAGGGCACAGATACGCAGTATTTT; d_call: TRBD1; cdr3_length: 15; v_call: TRBV5-1; j_call: TRBJ2-3; clone_size: .
cdr3_aa: CASSETPHGELLDTQYF; cdr3_nt: TGTGCCAGCAGTGAAACCCCTCACGGTGAACTGTTAGATACGCAGTATTTT; d_call: .; cdr3_length: 17; v_call: TRBV2; j_call: TRBJ2-3; clone_size: many
cdr3_aa: CATSVRDRYQPQHF; cdr3_nt: TGTGCCACCAGCGTCCGGGACAGATATCAGCCCCAGCATTTT; d_call: TRBD1; cdr3_length: 14; v_call: TRBV24-1; j_call: TRBJ1-5; clone_size: .
cdr3_aa: CSVEEPRAKVNEQFF; cdr3_nt: TGCAGCGTTGAAGAACCCAGGGCCAAGGTTAATGAGCAGTTCTTC; d_call: .; cdr3_length: 15; v_call: TRBV29-1; j_call: TRBJ2-1; clone_size: once
cdr3_aa: CSVARGLNQPQHF; cdr3_nt: TGCAGCGTTGCCAGGGGTCTTAATCAGCCCCAGCATTTT; d_call: .; cdr3_length: 13; v_call: TRBV29-1; j_call: TRBJ1-5; clone_size: .
cdr3_aa: CASSIENRGYGYTF; cdr3_nt: TGTGCCAGTAGTATAGAAAACCGGGGGTATGGCTACACCTTC; d_call: .; cdr3_length: 14; v_call: TRBV19; j_call: TRBJ1-2; clone_size: .
cdr3_aa: CASSLFRSWATYGYTF; cdr3_nt: TGTGCCAGCAGTTTATTCAGATCTTGGGCTACCTATGGCTACACCTTC; d_call: .; cdr3_length: 16; v_call: TRBV28; j_call: TRBJ1-2; clone_size: .
cdr3_aa: CASSKGRETSGFPKETQYF; cdr3_nt: TGTGCCAGCAGCAAAGGAAGGGAGACTAGCGGGTTTCCCAAAGAGACCCAGTACTTC; d_call: .; cdr3_length: 19; v_call: TRBV21-1; j_call: TRBJ2-5; clone_size: .
cdr3_aa: CASSGTGDEQYF; cdr3_nt: TGCGCCAGCAGCGGGACAGGGGACGAGCAGTACTTC; d_call: TRBD1; cdr3_length: 12; v_call: TRBV5-1; j_call: TRBJ2-7; clone_size: .
cdr3_aa: CATSLEGALDNEQFF; cdr3_nt: TGTGCCACCAGCCTGGAGGGGGCTCTAGACAATGAGCAGTTCTTC; d_call: .; cdr3_length: 15; v_call: TRBV15; j_call: TRBJ2-1; clone_size: .
cdr3_aa: CASSVGGSPYEQYF; cdr3_nt: TGTGCCAGCAGCGTAGGTGGGAGCCCCTACGAGCAGTACTTC; d_call: .; cdr3_length: 14; v_call: TRBV9; j_call: TRBJ2-7; clone_size: .
cdr3_aa: CASSEVAGGPYEQYF; cdr3_nt: TGCGCCAGCAGTGAAGTAGCGGGGGGGCCCTACGAGCAGTACTTC; d_call: TRBD2; cdr3_length: 15; v_call: TRBV10-1; j_call: TRBJ2-7; clone_size: .
cdr3_aa: CASSGEGNTEAFF; cdr3_nt: TGTGCCAGCTCCGGGGAGGGGAACACTGAAGCTTTCTTT; d_call: .; cdr3_length: 13; v_call: TRBV6-4; j_call: TRBJ1-1; clone_size: once
cdr3_aa: CASSQTPLAAGLSGANVLTF; cdr3_nt: TGCGCCAGCAGCCAAACCCCTCTAGCGGCGGGGCTCTCTGGGGCCAACGTCCTGACTTTC; d_call: TRBD2; cdr3_length: 20; v_call: TRBV4-1; j_call: TRBJ2-6; clone_size: .
cdr3_aa: CASSPTAGGEFSNQPQHF; cdr3_nt: TGTGCCAGCTCACCCACGGCGGGAGGGGAATTTAGCAATCAGCCCCAGCATTTT; d_call: .; cdr3_length: 18; v_call: TRBV18; j_call: TRBJ1-5; clone_size: .
cdr3_aa: CASGVPQHF; cdr3_nt: TGTGCCAGCGGTGTGCCCCAGCATTTT; d_call: .; cdr3_length: 9; v_call: TRBV19; j_call: TRBJ1-5; clone_size: .
cdr3_aa: CASTVDRNEAFF; cdr3_nt: TGTGCCAGCACCGTGGACAGGAATGAAGCTTTCTTT; d_call: TRBD1; cdr3_length: 12; v_call: TRBV6-5; j_call: TRBJ1-1; clone_size: once
cdr3_aa: CASSLSGRPYEQYF; cdr3_nt: TGTGCCAGCAGCCTGTCGGGTAGGCCCTACGAGCAGTACTTC; d_call: .; cdr3_length: 14; v_call: TRBV11-1; j_call: TRBJ2-7; clone_size: .
cdr3_aa: CSVMYRGNTEAFF; cdr3_nt: TGCAGCGTCATGTACAGGGGGAACACTGAAGCTTTCTTT; d_call: TRBD1; cdr3_length: 13; v_call: TRBV29-1; j_call: TRBJ1-1; clone_size: .
cdr3_aa: CASTPSGGNEKLFF; cdr3_nt: TGTGCCAGCACACCAAGTGGGGGGAATGAAAAACTGTTTTTT; d_call: .; cdr3_length: 14; v_call: TRBV6-5; j_call: TRBJ1-4; clone_size: .
cdr3_aa: CASRSGGHTEAFF; cdr3_nt: TGTGCCAGCAGATCGGGGGGGCACACTGAAGCTTTCTTT; d_call: .; cdr3_length: 13; v_call: TRBV12-3/TRBV12-4; j_call: TRBJ1-1; clone_size: .
cdr3_aa: CASSPIQGATGELFF; cdr3_nt: TGTGCCAGCTCCCCGATACAGGGCGCTACCGGGGAGCTGTTTTTT; d_call: .; cdr3_length: 15; v_call: TRBV18; j_call: TRBJ2-2; clone_size: .
cdr3_aa: CASSLGDSGTRTDTQYF; cdr3_nt: TGTGCCAGCAGCTTGGGGGATAGCGGGACGCGCACAGATACGCAGTATTTT; d_call: TRBD2; cdr3_length: 17; v_call: TRBV5-8; j_call: TRBJ2-3; clone_size: .
cdr3_aa: CASSPKVWVLGAEKLFF; cdr3_nt: TGTGCCAGCAGCCCTAAGGTCTGGGTACTTGGGGCTGAAAAACTGTTTTTT; d_call: .; cdr3_length: 17; v_call: TRBV7-2; j_call: TRBJ1-4; clone_size: .
cdr3_aa: CASSPLQGTDTQYF; cdr3_nt: TGTGCCAGCAGCCCGCTCCAGGGCACAGATACGCAGTATTTT; d_call: .; cdr3_length: 14; v_call: TRBV2; j_call: TRBJ2-3; clone_size: .
cdr3_aa: CASSQGTYTDTQYF; cdr3_nt: TGTGCCAGCAGCCAGGGGACTTACACAGATACGCAGTATTTT; d_call: .; cdr3_length: 14; v_call: TRBV3-1/TRBV3-2; j_call: TRBJ2-3; clone_size: .
cdr3_aa: CASSLAHRSTDTQYF; cdr3_nt: TGTGCCAGCAGCTTAGCGCACAGGTCCACAGATACGCAGTATTTT; d_call: .; cdr3_length: 15; v_call: TRBV11-2; j_call: TRBJ2-3; clone_size: .
cdr3_aa: CASSRQGLEQYF; cdr3_nt: TGTGCCAGCAGCCGACAGGGTCTCGAGCAGTACTTC; d_call: TRBD1; cdr3_length: 12; v_call: TRBV6-5; j_call: TRBJ2-7; clone_size: .
cdr3_aa: CASSVGGSLNEKLFF; cdr3_nt: TGTGCCAGCAGCGTAGGGGGCAGTTTAAATGAAAAACTGTTTTTT; d_call: .; cdr3_length: 15; v_call: TRBV9; j_call: TRBJ1-4; clone_size: .